Listed below are T cell receptor beta chains from one sample, sequenced in a study of cytotoxic CD8 clonotypes in ibrutinib-treated CLL. Sequencing was performed with immunoSEQ multiplex PCR; in TCRdb, only in-frame clones are kept and a portion is missing. The sample has 140,000 or so clones, 79% seen once. Specimen: PBMCs, collected after 12 months of ibrutinib treatment. The receptors come from a human donor with chronic lymphocytic leukemia. Each CDR3 is given with its conserved first and last residue. Fields, in order: V gene, D gene, J gene, clone size, CDR3 protein, CDR3 DNA. D genes are given only for firm matches. Clone size is given for some rows only: seen once, a few or many times, or a class if the clone is expanded.

V gene: TRBV6-4
D gene: NA
J gene: TRBJ2-2
clone size: NA
CDR3 protein: CASTLRPGGELFF
CDR3 DNA: TGTGCCAGCACCCTAAGGCCGGGCGGGGAGCTGTTTTTT

V gene: TRBV28
D gene: NA
J gene: TRBJ1-2
clone size: NA
CDR3 protein: CASRTGLVYGYTF
CDR3 DNA: TGTGCCAGCAGAACAGGGCTCGTCTATGGCTACACCTTC

V gene: TRBV7-9
D gene: TRBD2
J gene: TRBJ2-1
clone size: NA
CDR3 protein: CASSLSLAGYYNEQFF
CDR3 DNA: TGTGCCAGCAGCTTATCTCTAGCGGGGTACTACAATGAGCAGTTCTTC

V gene: TRBV15
D gene: NA
J gene: TRBJ2-5
clone size: NA
CDR3 protein: CATSSVGIWETQYF
CDR3 DNA: TGTGCCACCAGCTCTGTAGGGATTTGGGAGACCCAGTACTTC

V gene: TRBV29-1
D gene: NA
J gene: TRBJ2-3
clone size: NA
CDR3 protein: CSVPGVQLAGTDTQYF
CDR3 DNA: TGCAGCGTCCCCGGTGTCCAACTAGCCGGCACAGATACGCAGTATTTT

V gene: TRBV6-5
D gene: NA
J gene: TRBJ1-2
clone size: NA
CDR3 protein: CASSYSRAAYGYTF
CDR3 DNA: TGTGCCAGCAGTTACTCCAGGGCGGCCTATGGCTACACCTTC

V gene: TRBV12-2
D gene: NA
J gene: TRBJ1-1
clone size: once
CDR3 protein: CASRLDGPEAFF
CDR3 DNA: TGTGCAAGTCGCTTAGACGGGCCTGAAGCTTTCTTT

V gene: TRBV27
D gene: NA
J gene: TRBJ1-2
clone size: once
CDR3 protein: CASSFSLGYGYTF
CDR3 DNA: TGTGCCAGCAGTTTCAGTTTAGGTTATGGCTACACCTTC

V gene: TRBV30
D gene: NA
J gene: TRBJ2-7
clone size: NA
CDR3 protein: CAWGQSNYEQYF
CDR3 DNA: TGTGCCTGGGGACAGAGTAATTACGAGCAGTACTTC

V gene: TRBV6-6
D gene: NA
J gene: TRBJ2-5
clone size: NA
CDR3 protein: CASSYSTQGKETQYF
CDR3 DNA: TGTGCCAGCAGTTACTCTACCCAGGGCAAAGAGACCCAGTACTTC

V gene: TRBV6-1
D gene: NA
J gene: TRBJ1-4
clone size: once
CDR3 protein: CASMAGVTEKLFF
CDR3 DNA: TGTGCCAGCATGGCAGGGGTAACCGAAAAACTGTTTTTT

V gene: TRBV7-8
D gene: NA
J gene: TRBJ1-1
clone size: NA
CDR3 protein: CASSPENVVSEAFF
CDR3 DNA: TGTGCCAGCAGCCCGGAGAATGTCGTCTCTGAAGCTTTCTTT

V gene: TRBV10-3
D gene: NA
J gene: TRBJ2-1
clone size: NA
CDR3 protein: CAISLGVEQFF
CDR3 DNA: TGTGCCATCAGTTTGGGGGTTGAGCAGTTCTTC

V gene: TRBV7-2
D gene: NA
J gene: TRBJ2-5
clone size: NA
CDR3 protein: CASSSRPSKETQYF
CDR3 DNA: TGTGCCAGCAGCTCTCGACCATCCAAAGAGACCCAGTACTTC

V gene: TRBV9
D gene: NA
J gene: TRBJ1-4
clone size: NA
CDR3 protein: CASSVGQGINEKLFF
CDR3 DNA: TGTGCCAGCAGCGTAGGTCAGGGGATTAATGAAAAACTGTTTTTT

V gene: TRBV19
D gene: TRBD2
J gene: TRBJ2-1
clone size: NA
CDR3 protein: CASSQGTSPSSYNEQFF
CDR3 DNA: TGTGCCAGTAGTCAAGGGACTAGCCCCAGCTCCTACAATGAGCAGTTCTTC

V gene: TRBV5-4
D gene: NA
J gene: TRBJ2-3
clone size: NA
CDR3 protein: CASSLSRSTDTQYF
CDR3 DNA: TGTGCCAGCAGCTTGTCGAGGAGCACAGATACGCAGTATTTT

V gene: TRBV5-1
D gene: NA
J gene: TRBJ1-3
clone size: NA
CDR3 protein: CASSWPGTRGQFSGNTIYF
CDR3 DNA: TGCGCCAGCAGCTGGCCCGGAACCCGCGGACAGTTCTCTGGAAACACCATATATTTT

V gene: TRBV7-3
D gene: NA
J gene: TRBJ2-5
clone size: NA
CDR3 protein: CASSSRAQGTQYF
CDR3 DNA: TGTGCCAGCAGCAGCCGGGCCCAAGGGACCCAGTACTTC

V gene: TRBV27
D gene: NA
J gene: TRBJ2-7
clone size: few
CDR3 protein: CATRTSYEQYF
CDR3 DNA: TGTGCCACCCGCACGTCCTACGAGCAGTACTTC

V gene: TRBV4-2
D gene: NA
J gene: TRBJ1-1
clone size: NA
CDR3 protein: CASSPGVGTEAFF
CDR3 DNA: TGTGCCAGCAGTCCGGGGGTCGGGACTGAAGCTTTCTTT

V gene: TRBV7-9
D gene: NA
J gene: TRBJ1-2
clone size: once
CDR3 protein: CASSLTARQQFGYTF
CDR3 DNA: TGTGCCAGCAGCCTAACCGCGAGACAGCAATTTGGCTACACCTTC

V gene: TRBV10-3
D gene: NA
J gene: TRBJ2-1
clone size: medium-sized
CDR3 protein: CAISEGNEQFF
CDR3 DNA: TGTGCCATCAGTGAAGGTAATGAGCAGTTCTTC

V gene: TRBV14
D gene: NA
J gene: TRBJ2-7
clone size: NA
CDR3 protein: CASSQVIGLLYEQYF
CDR3 DNA: TGTGCCAGCAGCCAAGTTATAGGTCTCCTCTACGAGCAGTACTTC

V gene: TRBV4-3
D gene: TRBD2
J gene: TRBJ2-7
clone size: NA
CDR3 protein: CASSHSTGLAGTYEQYF
CDR3 DNA: TGCGCCAGCAGCCATTCTACCGGACTAGCGGGAACCTACGAGCAGTACTTC

V gene: TRBV5-1
D gene: NA
J gene: TRBJ2-5
clone size: NA
CDR3 protein: CASSLVPADGETQYF
CDR3 DNA: TGCGCCAGCAGCTTGGTTCCAGCCGACGGAGAGACCCAGTACTTC

V gene: TRBV4-2
D gene: TRBD1
J gene: TRBJ1-2
clone size: NA
CDR3 protein: CASSQDEDRAVSTF
CDR3 DNA: TGTGCCAGCAGCCAAGATGAGGACAGGGCGGTTTCCACCTTC

V gene: TRBV27
D gene: TRBD2
J gene: TRBJ2-4
clone size: NA
CDR3 protein: CASTRAGVGNIQYF
CDR3 DNA: TGTGCCAGCACCAGAGCGGGAGTTGGTAACATTCAGTACTTC

V gene: TRBV9
D gene: NA
J gene: TRBJ1-2
clone size: NA
CDR3 protein: CASSVGYTISYGYTF
CDR3 DNA: TGTGCCAGCAGCGTAGGGTACACCATCAGCTATGGCTACACCTTC

V gene: TRBV15
D gene: NA
J gene: TRBJ1-3
clone size: NA
CDR3 protein: CATSRETSSGNTIYF
CDR3 DNA: TGTGCCACCAGCAGAGAAACAAGCTCTGGAAACACCATATATTTT

V gene: TRBV5-6
D gene: TRBD2
J gene: TRBJ2-2
clone size: NA
CDR3 protein: CASSLGGRATGELFF
CDR3 DNA: TGTGCCAGCAGCTTGGGAGGGAGGGCTACCGGGGAGCTGTTTTTT

V gene: TRBV19
D gene: TRBD1
J gene: TRBJ1-4
clone size: NA
CDR3 protein: CASTPLQGMKEKLFF
CDR3 DNA: TGTGCCAGTACTCCGCTACAGGGGATGAAGGAAAAACTGTTTTTT

V gene: TRBV25-1
D gene: TRBD2
J gene: TRBJ2-1
clone size: NA
CDR3 protein: CASRIAGHVFF
CDR3 DNA: TGTGCCAGCAGGATAGCGGGACATGTGTTCTTC

V gene: TRBV30
D gene: TRBD1
J gene: TRBJ2-7
clone size: NA
CDR3 protein: CAWRQGGTYEQYF
CDR3 DNA: TGTGCCTGGAGACAGGGGGGAACCTACGAGCAGTACTTC

V gene: TRBV7-9
D gene: NA
J gene: TRBJ2-7
clone size: NA
CDR3 protein: CASSSQGGVKQYF
CDR3 DNA: TGTGCCAGCAGCTCGCAGGGAGGCGTAAAGCAGTACTTC

V gene: TRBV29-1
D gene: NA
J gene: TRBJ2-1
clone size: NA
CDR3 protein: CSVTPPVYNEQFF
CDR3 DNA: TGCAGCGTAACCCCGCCGGTCTACAATGAGCAGTTCTTC

V gene: TRBV7-8
D gene: NA
J gene: TRBJ1-5
clone size: NA
CDR3 protein: CASSSDRRSNQPQHF
CDR3 DNA: TGTGCCAGCAGCTCCGACAGGAGGAGCAATCAGCCCCAGCATTTT

V gene: TRBV4-1
D gene: NA
J gene: TRBJ2-7
clone size: NA
CDR3 protein: CASSQVVSDSYSYEQYF
CDR3 DNA: TGCGCCAGCAGCCAAGTGGTATCGGACAGCTATTCCTACGAGCAGTACTTC

V gene: TRBV28
D gene: NA
J gene: TRBJ2-1
clone size: NA
CDR3 protein: CASSLGQGGWNEQFF
CDR3 DNA: TGTGCCAGCAGTTTAGGGCAGGGAGGTTGGAATGAGCAGTTCTTC

V gene: TRBV27
D gene: TRBD2
J gene: TRBJ2-7
clone size: NA
CDR3 protein: CASSLGTSGATYEQYF
CDR3 DNA: TGTGCCAGCAGTTTAGGGACTAGCGGGGCTACTTACGAGCAGTACTTC

V gene: TRBV18
D gene: TRBD1
J gene: TRBJ2-2
clone size: NA
CDR3 protein: CASSPGQVTGELFF
CDR3 DNA: TGTGCCAGCTCACCGGGACAGGTTACCGGGGAGCTGTTTTTT

V gene: TRBV5-4
D gene: NA
J gene: TRBJ2-6
clone size: once
CDR3 protein: CASSKWTASGANVLTF
CDR3 DNA: TGTGCCAGCAGCAAATGGACGGCTTCTGGGGCCAACGTCCTGACTTTC

V gene: TRBV6-6
D gene: NA
J gene: TRBJ2-7
clone size: NA
CDR3 protein: CASSGGYEQYF
CDR3 DNA: TGTGCCAGCAGTGGAGGTTACGAGCAGTACTTC

V gene: TRBV10-1
D gene: TRBD2
J gene: TRBJ2-7
clone size: NA
CDR3 protein: CASSDTSGSEQYF
CDR3 DNA: TGCGCCAGCAGTGATACTAGCGGGAGCGAGCAGTACTTC